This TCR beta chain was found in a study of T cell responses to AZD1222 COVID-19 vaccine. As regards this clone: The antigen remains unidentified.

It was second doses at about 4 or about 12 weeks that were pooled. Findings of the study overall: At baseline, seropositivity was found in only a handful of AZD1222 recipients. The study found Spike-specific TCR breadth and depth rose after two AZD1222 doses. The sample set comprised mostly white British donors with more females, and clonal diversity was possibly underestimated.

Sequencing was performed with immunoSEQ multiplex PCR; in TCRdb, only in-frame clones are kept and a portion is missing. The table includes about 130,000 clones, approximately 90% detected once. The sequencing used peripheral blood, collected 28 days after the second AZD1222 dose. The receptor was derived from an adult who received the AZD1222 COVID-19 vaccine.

CDR3: CASSGLAGGPLWEQYF. The DNA of the CDR3 is TGTGCCAGCAGTGGGCTAGCGGGAGGGCCACTCTGGGAGCAGTACTTC. The rearrangement links TRBV6-1 to TRBJ2-7; 12 positions match TRBD2. The CDR3 runs 16 residues. V lost 4 bases, J lost 7 bases, and 11 bases stayed unmatched. The germline CDR1 and CDR2 sequences are MNHNS and SASEGT.